This T cell receptor (beta chain) was observed in a study of cytomegalovirus exposure and HLA in healthy donors. Study-level results: One cluster of highly shared sequence variants probably arose as a sequencing artifact. Researchers reported in a later analysis that a missense DCLRE1C variant was tied to TCR beta V- and J-gene trimming. TCR beta V segments were, for the most part, productive about 87% or about 30% of the time in an earlier analysis. Presence/absence analyses rested on an assumption that sequencing depth was roughly uniform across donors.

The PCR made use of 60 Vbeta and 13 Jbeta primers. Produced via immunoSEQ multiplex PCR; TCRdb's table is partial and in-frame only. The sample carries some 170,000 clones, about four fifths recorded once. Concerning this clone: Its specificity is not known.

Germline CDR1 and CDR2: SNHLY and FYNNEI. Trimming took 7 bases from V and 0 from J, leaving 9 bases between them. The CDR3 length is 14 residues. V and J are TRBV2 and TRBJ2-2; D is unclear. The clonotype was recovered from a woman aged 18-29 years in good health and CMV-seropositive. The sequenced material came from PBMCs. CDR3: CASTPGPNTGELFF. DNA of the CDR3: TGTGCCAGCACTCCCGGTCCGAACACCGGGGAGCTGTTTTTT.